These 16 T cell receptor beta chains were all obtained from the same sample, sequenced in a study of blood T cells in healthy people across ages. For the second PCR, which ran for 7 to 11 cycles, a sample-barcoded 5' primer and a J-beta primer mix were used. TCRdb itself ran the 5' RACE reads through MiXCR, one entry per CDR3 protein. The top ten hold less than 2.5% of the sample, which has under 2,000,000 distinct CDR3 sequences, 49% seen once. The sequencing sample was made of blood. These receptors all stem from a woman between 35 and 50 years old in good health.

V gene TRBV11-2 combines with J gene TRBJ2-5; 8 bases align to TRBD2. This CDR3 is 15 amino acids long. Per the germline V gene, CDR1 is SGHAT and CDR2 is FQNNGV. Germline trimming cut 5 bases from V and 5 bases from J; bases unmatched to any gene: 10. In DNA form, the CDR3 reads TGTGCCAGCAGCGCGGCAGGACTAGCAGGGGAGACCCAGTACTTC. Protein sequence: CASSAAGLAGETQYF.

The chain employs TRBV6-2 or TRBV6-3 and TRBJ2-4; 9 nucleotides match TRBD1. CDR3 length: 15 amino acids. CDR1 and CDR2 (germline): MNHEY, SVGEGT. With V trimmed by 0 bases and J by 13 bases, 10 bases remained unmatched. The CDR3 coding sequence is TGTGCCAGCAGTTACTCCGGGACAGGGCTTGGGGAGCAGTACTTC. This codes for CASSYSGTGLGEQYF.

V usage is TRBV20-1 and J usage is TRBJ1-6; D ambiguous. Trimming shortened V by 0 bases and J by 5 bases, and 11 bases separated the two germline ends. Germline V gene data show CDR1 as DFQATT and CDR2 as SNEGSKA (reference sequence). This CDR3 region has 15 residues. CDR3 bases: TGCAGTGCTAGAGACAGAAGATTCGATAATTCACCCCTCCACTTT. It translates to CSARDRRFDNSPLHF.

The J gene is TRBJ1-4, the V gene TRBV4-3, with D perhaps matching TRBD1 (6 bases). V lost 4 bases and J lost 12, with 18 bases in between. The germline gives CDR1 LGHNA, CDR2 YSLEER. This CDR3 comprises 14 residues. The CDR3 sequence: CASSPGAWGEELFF. The CDR3 DNA sequence: TGCGCCAGCAGCCCGGGGGCATGGGGAGAAGAACTGTTTTTT.

This chain joins TRBV21-1 and TRBJ1-1; the D call in the table, TRBD1, was not verified against the DNA. TRBV21-1 is marked as a pseudogene. The CDR3 sequence is 15 residues long. The CDR3 DNA reads TGTGCCAGCAGAGACAACCGGGACAGTCGTTTGCAAGCTTTCTTT. This encodes CASRDNRDSRLQAFF.

The rearrangement uses TRBV20-1 and TRBJ1-2; D not certain. CDR3 size: 13 residues. CDR1 and CDR2 (germline): DFQATT, SNEGSKA (reference sequence). Between the trimmed V and J ends, which lost 5 bases and 0 bases, there was a span of 10 bases. The CDR3 reads CSAQDGTNYGYTF. CDR3 nucleotides: TGCAGTGCTCAGGACGGCACTAACTATGGCTACACCTTC.

The chain is built from TRBV4-2 and TRBJ2-1; TRBD2 matches 14 bases. This CDR3 has 19 amino acids. V lost 0 bases and J lost 3; bases outside the gene matches: 7. Germline lookup yields CDR1 LGHNA and CDR2 YNFKEQ. The CDR3 is CASSQEGTSGGIGYNEQFF. CDR3 DNA: TGTGCCAGCAGCCAAGAAGGGACTAGCGGGGGAATAGGCTACAATGAGCAGTTCTTC.

This clonotype showed up just a few times. The V call is TRBV25-1, the J call TRBJ2-5; 10 positions match TRBD1. Germline values: CDR1 MGHDK, CDR2 SYGVNS. This CDR3 has 16 amino acids. V trimming: 6 bases; J trimming: 4 bases; junction bases outside the gene matches: 11. As DNA, the CDR3 is TGTGCCAGCAGCCCCCTGGTGGGACAGGGGATAGAGACCCAGTACTTC. Encoded protein: CASSPLVGQGIETQYF.

This clonotype was seen only a few times. The genes are TRBV2 and TRBJ1-2, with 8 bases fitting TRBD1. With 6 bases clipped from V and 3 bases from J, the junction kept 6 bases outside the gene matches. The CDR3 length is 14 residues. Germline-derived CDR1 and CDR2 are SNHLY and FYNNEI. The CDR3 here is CASSDRGVDYGYTF. The CDR3 region has the DNA TGTGCCAGCAGCGACAGGGGAGTGGACTATGGCTACACCTTC.

The genes are TRBV4-3 and TRBJ2-7, with 12 positions matching TRBD2. Unmatched junction bases numbered 12, after V lost 0 bases and J lost 6 bases. Per the germline V gene, CDR1 is LGHNA and CDR2 is YSLEER. This CDR3 has 18 amino acids. For the CDR3, the DNA is TGCGCCAGCAGCCAAGATCTATCCGGACTAGCGGGGATGGGCGAGCAGTACTTC. Protein product: CASSQDLSGLAGMGEQYF.

This clonotype was seen a single time. The chain combines TRBV7-2 with TRBJ2-1, with unresolved D. The CDR3 is 12 amino acids. From germline, CDR1 is SGHTA and CDR2 FQGNSA. Trimming shortened V by 4 bases and J by 12 bases, and 13 bases separated the two germline ends. This chain's CDR3 is CASSSTAFRQFF. CDR3 nucleotides: TGTGCCAGCAGCTCAACAGCCTTCAGGCAGTTCTTC. Full variable domain (remainder filled in from reference TRBV7-2 and TRBJ2-1): GAGVSQSPSNKVTEKGKDVELRCDPISGHTALYWYRQSLGQGLEFLIYFQGNSAPDKSGLPSDRFSAERTGGSVSTLTIQRTQQEDSAVYLCASSSTAFRQFFGPGTRLTVL.

This clonotype was recorded many times. A junction end diverges from the germline sequence, so it may reflect a read error. This chain connects TRBV5-1 to TRBJ2-3, with TRBD1 matching over 7 bases. This CDR3 spans 14 amino acids. CDR1 SGHRS and CDR2 YFSETQ come from the germline V gene. DNA for the CDR3: TGTGCCAGCAGCTCCGGACAGGGCACAGATACGCAGTATTTT. Its translation: CASSSGQGTDTQYF.

The chain has TRBV10-2 and TRBJ2-7; TRBD2 agrees at 7 bases. J lost 3 bases, V lost 0 bases, and 5 bases had no gene match. This CDR3 comprises 15 residues. Germline loops: CDR1 WSHSY, CDR2 SAAADI. The CDR3, as DNA: TGCGCCAGCAGTGAGTCGGGGGGGGAGGGCTACGAGCAGTACTTC. As protein: CASSESGGEGYEQYF.

The chain recombines TRBV29-1 with TRBJ1-2; D is perhaps TRBD1 (6 bases). This CDR3 is built from 13 residues. V was trimmed by 5 bases and J by 3 bases, leaving 13 bases between them. Germline CDR1 and CDR2: SQVTM and ANQGSEA. The CDR3 region is CSVHNRDHYGYTF. Written as DNA, the CDR3 is TGCAGCGTTCACAACAGGGATCACTATGGCTACACCTTC.

The V call is TRBV6-2 or TRBV6-3, the J call TRBJ2-5, with D possibly being TRBD1 (6 bases). V gave up 7 bases and J gave up 1 base, with 13 bases separating them. Germline values: CDR1 MNHEY, CDR2 SVGEGT. CDR3 size: 14 residues. This CDR3 is CASNMGATQETQYF. The CDR3 nucleotides are TGTGCCAGCAACATGGGGGCCACCCAAGAGACCCAGTACTTC.

The V and J genes are TRBV20-1 and TRBJ2-5, with 9 bases that match TRBD2. Germline V gene data show CDR1 as DFQATT and CDR2 as SNEGSKA (reference sequence). CDR3 length: 16 amino acids. With 5 bases clipped from V and 0 bases from J, the junction kept 10 bases outside the gene matches. The DNA of the CDR3 is TGCAGTGCTCCGAGTAGGGCTAGCGGGGACCAAGAGACCCAGTACTTC. Amino acid sequence: CSAPSRASGDQETQYF.